A single count supports the clone carrying this T cell receptor beta chain. The assay was immunoSEQ multiplex PCR, and TCRdb's table has in-frame clones only and misses some. Seen here are some 360,000 clones, around 90% observed once, and the top ten hold 3% to 4.5%. Trimming removed 0 bases from V and 0 bases from J, with 12 bases in between. Germline CDR1 reads SGHRS; CDR2 reads YFSETQ. The CDR3 has 16 residues. The entry originates in a study of blood T cell repertoires in COVID-19. This clonotype was sampled from an older woman with COVID-19, enrolled during active disease. The chain combines TRBV5-1 with TRBJ1-1; D is perhaps TRBD1 (6 bases). The sample comprised peripheral blood. CDR3 bases: TGCGCCAGCAGCTTGGCCCGGGCAGGGGTGAACACTGAAGCTTTCTTT. It translates to CASSLARAGVNTEAFF.